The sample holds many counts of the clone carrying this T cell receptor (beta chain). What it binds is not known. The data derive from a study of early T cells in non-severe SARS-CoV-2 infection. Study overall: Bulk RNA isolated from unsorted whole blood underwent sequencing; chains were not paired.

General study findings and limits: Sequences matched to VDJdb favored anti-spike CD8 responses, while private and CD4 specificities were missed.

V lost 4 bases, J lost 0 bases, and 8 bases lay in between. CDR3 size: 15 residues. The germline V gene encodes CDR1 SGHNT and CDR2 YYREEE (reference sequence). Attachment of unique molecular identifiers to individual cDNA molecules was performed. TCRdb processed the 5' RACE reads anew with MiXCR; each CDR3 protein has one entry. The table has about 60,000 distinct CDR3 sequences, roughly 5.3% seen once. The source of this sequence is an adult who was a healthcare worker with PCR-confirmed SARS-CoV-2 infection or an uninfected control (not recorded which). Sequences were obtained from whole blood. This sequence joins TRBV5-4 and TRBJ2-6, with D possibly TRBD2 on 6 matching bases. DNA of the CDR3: TGTGCCAGCAGCGCCGGGAGCTCTGGGGCCAACGTCCTGACTTTC. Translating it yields CASSAGSSGANVLTF.